This T cell receptor beta chain is drawn from a study of blood T cell repertoires in COVID-19. Study as a whole: Sites in the United States, Italy and Spain provided acute and convalescent COVID-19 samples. Sample material is recorded as cDNA or gDNA derived from T cells, B-cell-depleted T cells, or PBMCs.

Original handling: Reference gene primer amplification yielded estimated nucleated cell counts. Clones were sequenced by immunoSEQ multiplex PCR, and TCRdb holds only the in-frame ones, with some missing. V and J calls and clone size come straight from that table; D and trimming were deduced from the DNA. The profile shows about 240,000 clones, around 87% of them singletons. Source material: peripheral blood. This TCR derives from a man aged 60-69 years who had recovered from COVID-19.

CDR3 in DNA: TGTGCCAGTAGTAATTTCGCGTCGGGGGGACGAAACACCATATATTTT. This codes for CASSNFASGGRNTIYF. The V call is TRBV19, the J call TRBJ1-3, with a possible D match to TRBD1 (5 bases). There are 16 residues in the CDR3. The V end was cut by 4 bases, the J end by 5 bases, with 18 bases between. The germline V gene has CDR1 LNHDA and CDR2 SQIVND (reference sequence).